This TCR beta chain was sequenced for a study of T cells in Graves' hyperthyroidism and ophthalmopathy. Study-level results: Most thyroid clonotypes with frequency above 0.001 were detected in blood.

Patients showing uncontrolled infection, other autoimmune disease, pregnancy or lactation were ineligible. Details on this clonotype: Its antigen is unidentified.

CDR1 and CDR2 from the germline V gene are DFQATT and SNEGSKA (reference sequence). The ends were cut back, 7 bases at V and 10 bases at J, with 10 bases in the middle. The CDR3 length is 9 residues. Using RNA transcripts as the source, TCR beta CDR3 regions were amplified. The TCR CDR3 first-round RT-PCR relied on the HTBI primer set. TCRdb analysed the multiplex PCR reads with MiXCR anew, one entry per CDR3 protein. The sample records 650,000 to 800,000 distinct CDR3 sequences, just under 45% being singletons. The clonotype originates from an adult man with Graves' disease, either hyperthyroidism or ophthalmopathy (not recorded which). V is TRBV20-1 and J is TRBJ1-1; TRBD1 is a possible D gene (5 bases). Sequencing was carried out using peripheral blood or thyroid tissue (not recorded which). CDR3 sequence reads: CSVGAIAFF. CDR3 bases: TGCAGTGTTGGGGCCATAGCTTTCTTT.